Listed below are T cell receptor beta chains from one sample, sequenced in a study of blood T cell repertoires in COVID-19. Clones were read by immunoSEQ multiplex PCR, and TCRdb kept only the in-frame ones, dropping some. The data show 230,000 or so clones, 89% seen once. The sequenced material came from peripheral blood. The source of these receptors is a woman aged 40 to 50 who had recovered from COVID-19. Both conserved end residues are part of each CDR3. The order of the fields is clone size, V gene, J gene, D gene, CDR3 protein, CDR3 DNA. D genes are given only for firm matches. The listing skips clone size in some rows; elsewhere it reads once, few, many or a size class.

abundance: -
v_gene: TRBV5-1
j_gene: TRBJ1-2
d_gene: TRBD1
CDR3aa: CASSTGTADGYTF
CDR3nt: TGCGCCAGCAGCACCGGGACAGCTGATGGCTACACCTTC

abundance: -
v_gene: TRBV6-2/TRBV6-3
j_gene: TRBJ1-1
d_gene: -
CDR3aa: CASSYLQMNTEAFF
CDR3nt: TGTGCCAGCAGTTACTTGCAGATGAACACTGAAGCTTTCTTT

abundance: -
v_gene: TRBV5-8
j_gene: TRBJ2-5
d_gene: -
CDR3aa: CASSLAGGLQETQYF
CDR3nt: TGTGCCAGCAGCTTGGCCGGAGGACTGCAAGAGACCCAGTACTTC

abundance: -
v_gene: TRBV7-2
j_gene: TRBJ2-3
d_gene: TRBD1
CDR3aa: CASSLYGQGTDTQYF
CDR3nt: TGTGCCAGCAGCTTATATGGACAGGGCACAGATACGCAGTATTTT

abundance: -
v_gene: TRBV7-9
j_gene: TRBJ1-2
d_gene: TRBD1
CDR3aa: CASSAPGQGAPSYGYTF
CDR3nt: TGTGCCAGCAGCGCACCGGGACAGGGGGCGCCTTCCTATGGCTACACCTTC

abundance: -
v_gene: TRBV9
j_gene: TRBJ1-6
d_gene: -
CDR3aa: CASSVGPRDSPLHF
CDR3nt: TGTGCCAGCAGCGTAGGTCCACGAGATTCACCCCTCCACTTT

abundance: once
v_gene: TRBV4-1
j_gene: TRBJ2-7
d_gene: TRBD2
CDR3aa: CASSPGEGHSYEQYF
CDR3nt: TGCGCCAGCAGCCCTGGGGAGGGGCACTCCTACGAGCAGTACTTC

abundance: -
v_gene: TRBV6-5
j_gene: TRBJ2-7
d_gene: TRBD1
CDR3aa: CASTMGQNYEQYF
CDR3nt: TGTGCCAGCACCATGGGACAGAACTACGAGCAGTACTTC

abundance: -
v_gene: TRBV5-1
j_gene: TRBJ2-1
d_gene: -
CDR3aa: CASSAQGGSYNEQFF
CDR3nt: TGCGCCAGCAGCGCACAGGGGGGGTCCTACAATGAGCAGTTCTTC

abundance: -
v_gene: TRBV19
j_gene: TRBJ1-2
d_gene: -
CDR3aa: CASSIVPGAANYGYTF
CDR3nt: TGTGCCAGTAGTATAGTGCCGGGAGCAGCTAACTATGGCTACACCTTC

abundance: -
v_gene: TRBV9
j_gene: TRBJ1-6
d_gene: -
CDR3aa: CASNNPGSYNSPLHF
CDR3nt: TGTGCCAGCAACAACCCGGGCTCCTATAATTCACCCCTCCACTTT

abundance: -
v_gene: TRBV5-1
j_gene: TRBJ1-2
d_gene: -
CDR3aa: CASSLDNPGVYGYTF
CDR3nt: TGCGCCAGCAGCTTGGACAATCCCGGGGTCTATGGCTACACCTTC

abundance: -
v_gene: TRBV13
j_gene: TRBJ2-3
d_gene: -
CDR3aa: CASSLALVADTQYF
CDR3nt: TGTGCCAGCAGCTTAGCTCTAGTTGCAGATACGCAGTATTTT

abundance: -
v_gene: TRBV10-1
j_gene: TRBJ2-5
d_gene: -
CDR3aa: CASSESLETQYF
CDR3nt: TGCGCCAGCAGTGAGTCCCTGGAGACCCAGTACTTC

abundance: once
v_gene: TRBV19
j_gene: TRBJ1-3
d_gene: -
CDR3aa: CASSEREPDLNTIYF
CDR3nt: TGTGCCAGTAGTGAACGGGAGCCAGACTTAAACACCATATATTTT

abundance: -
v_gene: TRBV7-6
j_gene: TRBJ1-5
d_gene: -
CDR3aa: CASSLVVFRRSNQPQHF
CDR3nt: TGTGCCAGCAGCTTAGTAGTGTTCAGGCGAAGCAATCAGCCCCAGCATTTT

abundance: once
v_gene: TRBV5-8
j_gene: TRBJ1-2
d_gene: TRBD1
CDR3aa: CASSSQTGPYRAGYTF
CDR3nt: TGTGCCAGCAGCTCTCAGACAGGGCCATACCGGGCTGGCTACACCTTC

abundance: -
v_gene: TRBV24-1
j_gene: TRBJ1-2
d_gene: -
CDR3aa: CATSDLQGNYGYTF
CDR3nt: TGTGCCACCAGTGATTTGCAGGGAAACTATGGCTACACCTTC

abundance: -
v_gene: TRBV18
j_gene: TRBJ1-1
d_gene: -
CDR3aa: CASSPSAGADILAFF
CDR3nt: TGTGCCAGCTCACCGTCCGCGGGGGCAGACATCCTAGCTTTCTTT

abundance: -
v_gene: TRBV11-2
j_gene: TRBJ2-3
d_gene: TRBD2
CDR3aa: CASSLNSGISTDTQYF
CDR3nt: TGTGCCAGCAGCCTAAATAGCGGGATCAGCACAGATACGCAGTATTTT

abundance: -
v_gene: TRBV28
j_gene: TRBJ1-3
d_gene: TRBD1
CDR3aa: CASSPTGTGIMISGNTIYF
CDR3nt: TGTGCCAGCAGTCCAACCGGGACAGGGATTATGATCTCTGGAAACACCATATATTTT

abundance: -
v_gene: TRBV5-1
j_gene: TRBJ2-1
d_gene: TRBD2
CDR3aa: CASSLASGGYNEQFF
CDR3nt: TGCGCCAGCAGCTTGGCTAGCGGGGGGTACAATGAGCAGTTCTTC

abundance: -
v_gene: TRBV6-5
j_gene: TRBJ2-1
d_gene: TRBD1
CDR3aa: CASSQSGQGGNEQFF
CDR3nt: TGTGCCAGCAGTCAATCGGGACAGGGCGGCAATGAGCAGTTCTTC

abundance: -
v_gene: TRBV19
j_gene: TRBJ1-5
d_gene: TRBD1
CDR3aa: CASSIGQQGTQPQHF
CDR3nt: TGTGCCAGTAGTATCGGTCAACAGGGGACTCAGCCCCAGCATTTT

abundance: -
v_gene: TRBV5-1
j_gene: TRBJ2-3
d_gene: -
CDR3aa: CASSLDQVFSDTQYF
CDR3nt: TGCGCCAGCAGCTTGGATCAGGTTTTTTCAGATACGCAGTATTTT

abundance: -
v_gene: TRBV19
j_gene: TRBJ1-6
d_gene: TRBD1
CDR3aa: CASTRQGSVLHSPLHF
CDR3nt: TGTGCCAGTACCCGACAGGGGAGCGTTTTACATTCACCCCTCCACTTT

abundance: -
v_gene: TRBV27
j_gene: TRBJ1-1
d_gene: TRBD1
CDR3aa: CASSWDRATEAFF
CDR3nt: TGTGCCAGCAGCTGGGACAGGGCCACTGAAGCTTTCTTT

abundance: -
v_gene: TRBV9
j_gene: TRBJ2-1
d_gene: -
CDR3aa: CASSVSNEQFF
CDR3nt: TGTGCCAGCAGCGTTTCAAATGAGCAGTTCTTC

abundance: -
v_gene: TRBV7-9
j_gene: TRBJ1-3
d_gene: -
CDR3aa: CASSLSFRVGNTIYF
CDR3nt: TGTGCCAGCAGCTTATCCTTCCGGGTTGGAAACACCATATATTTT

abundance: -
v_gene: TRBV6-5
j_gene: TRBJ2-2
d_gene: -
CDR3aa: CASSYTTGDTGELFF
CDR3nt: TGTGCCAGCAGTTACACGACCGGGGACACCGGGGAGCTGTTTTTT

abundance: -
v_gene: TRBV5-4
j_gene: TRBJ2-3
d_gene: TRBD2
CDR3aa: CASSFGTSGKTDTQYF
CDR3nt: TGTGCCAGCAGCTTCGGGACTAGCGGGAAGACAGATACGCAGTATTTT

abundance: -
v_gene: TRBV9
j_gene: TRBJ2-2
d_gene: -
CDR3aa: CASSLGSGNTGELFF
CDR3nt: TGTGCCAGCAGCCTAGGTAGCGGAAACACCGGGGAGCTGTTTTTT

abundance: -
v_gene: TRBV5-4
j_gene: TRBJ1-1
d_gene: TRBD1
CDR3aa: CASALNRGFTEAFF
CDR3nt: TGTGCCAGCGCGTTAAACAGGGGGTTCACTGAAGCTTTCTTT

abundance: once
v_gene: TRBV5-6
j_gene: TRBJ1-1
d_gene: TRBD1
CDR3aa: CASSLLGQGGWTEAFF
CDR3nt: TGTGCCAGCAGCTTGTTGGGACAGGGGGGATGGACTGAAGCTTTCTTT

abundance: -
v_gene: TRBV7-9
j_gene: TRBJ2-3
d_gene: TRBD2
CDR3aa: CASSRGLAEQYF
CDR3nt: TGTGCCAGCAGCCGAGGACTAGCGGAACAGTATTTT

abundance: -
v_gene: TRBV10-2
j_gene: TRBJ2-4
d_gene: -
CDR3aa: CASSESVGGGKNIQYF
CDR3nt: TGCGCCAGCAGTGAAAGTGTGGGAGGGGGGAAAAACATTCAGTACTTC

abundance: -
v_gene: TRBV12-3/TRBV12-4
j_gene: TRBJ1-1
d_gene: -
CDR3aa: CASSLAQNTEAFF
CDR3nt: TGTGCCAGCAGTTTAGCACAGAACACTGAAGCTTTCTTT

abundance: -
v_gene: TRBV2
j_gene: TRBJ1-4
d_gene: -
CDR3aa: CASSEAGGHREKLFF
CDR3nt: TGTGCCAGCAGTGAAGCGGGAGGGCACCGTGAAAAACTGTTTTTT

abundance: -
v_gene: TRBV6-1
j_gene: TRBJ2-5
d_gene: -
CDR3aa: CASSEIFAETQYF
CDR3nt: TGTGCCAGCAGTGAAATTTTTGCGGAGACCCAGTACTTC